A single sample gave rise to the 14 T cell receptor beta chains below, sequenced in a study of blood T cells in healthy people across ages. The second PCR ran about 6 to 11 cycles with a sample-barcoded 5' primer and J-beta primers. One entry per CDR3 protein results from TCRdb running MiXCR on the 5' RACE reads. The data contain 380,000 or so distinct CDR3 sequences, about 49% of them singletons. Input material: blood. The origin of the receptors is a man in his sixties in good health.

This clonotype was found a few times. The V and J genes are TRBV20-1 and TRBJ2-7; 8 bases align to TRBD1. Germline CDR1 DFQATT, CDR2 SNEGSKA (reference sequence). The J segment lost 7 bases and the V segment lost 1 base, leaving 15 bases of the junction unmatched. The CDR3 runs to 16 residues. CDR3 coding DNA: TGCAGTGCTAGAGTCCAGGGGGCGGGGTTGTTGAATGAGCAGTACTTC. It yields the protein CSARVQGAGLLNEQYF.

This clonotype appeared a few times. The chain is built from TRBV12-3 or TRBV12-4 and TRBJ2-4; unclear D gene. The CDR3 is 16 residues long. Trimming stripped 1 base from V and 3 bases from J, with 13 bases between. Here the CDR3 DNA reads TGTGCCAGCAGTTTAGGAAGGGCTTCGGACAAAAACATTCAGTACTTC. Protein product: CASSLGRASDKNIQYF.

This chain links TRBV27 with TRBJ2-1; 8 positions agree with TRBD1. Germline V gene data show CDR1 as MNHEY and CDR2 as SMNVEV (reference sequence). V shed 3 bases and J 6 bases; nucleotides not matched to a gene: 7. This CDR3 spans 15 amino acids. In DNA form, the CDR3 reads TGTGCCAGCAGTTTGTCCAGGGGGCCCTGCAATGAGCAGTTCTTC. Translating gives CASSLSRGPCNEQFF.

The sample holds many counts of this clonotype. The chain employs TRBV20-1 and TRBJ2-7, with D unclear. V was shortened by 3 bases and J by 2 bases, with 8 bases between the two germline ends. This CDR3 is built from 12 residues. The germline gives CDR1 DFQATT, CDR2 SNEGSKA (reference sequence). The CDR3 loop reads CSASGNAYEQYF. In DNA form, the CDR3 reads TGCAGTGCTAGCGGTAACGCCTACGAGCAGTACTTC.

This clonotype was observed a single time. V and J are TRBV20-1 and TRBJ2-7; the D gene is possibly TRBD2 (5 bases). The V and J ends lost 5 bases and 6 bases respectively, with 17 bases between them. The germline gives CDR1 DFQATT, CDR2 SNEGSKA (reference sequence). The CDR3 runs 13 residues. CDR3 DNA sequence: TGCAGTGCTTCCCGGGGAAATCTACGCGAGCAGTACTTC. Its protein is CSASRGNLREQYF.

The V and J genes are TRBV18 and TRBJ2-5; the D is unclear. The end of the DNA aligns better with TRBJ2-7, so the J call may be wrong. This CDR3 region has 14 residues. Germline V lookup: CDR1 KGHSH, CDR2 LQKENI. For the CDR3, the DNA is TGTGCCAGCTCACCACTCCAGGCTACCTACGAGCAGTACTTC. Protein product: CASSPLQATYEQYF.

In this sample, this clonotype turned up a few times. The chain's CDR3 is CSCRRGAEETQYF. The DNA for the CDR3 is TGCAGCTGTAGACGGGGCGCGGAAGAGACCCAGTACTTC. V usage is TRBV29-1 and J usage is TRBJ2-5; D tentatively fits TRBD1 or TRBD2 (5 bases each). Trimming removed 8 bases at V and 3 bases at J, with 16 bases between. The CDR3 is made up of 13 amino acids. CDR1 is SQVTM, CDR2 ANQGSEA, per germline.

The CDR3 nucleotides read TGTGCCAGCAGCCGAGTCCAGAAGCGAGGCGTTGAGCAGTTCTTC. This gives the protein CASSRVQKRGVEQFF. This chain links TRBV27 with TRBJ2-1; no clear D gene. V was cut by 6 bases and J by 9 bases, with 21 bases left in between. The CDR3 spans 15 residues. The germline CDR1 and CDR2 sequences are MNHEY and SMNVEV (reference sequence).

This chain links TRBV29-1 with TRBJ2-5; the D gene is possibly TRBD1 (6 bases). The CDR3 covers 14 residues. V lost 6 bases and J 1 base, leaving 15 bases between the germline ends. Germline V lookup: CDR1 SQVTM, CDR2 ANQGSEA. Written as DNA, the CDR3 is TGCAGCGTGTACCGGGACACTCTCCAAGAGACCCAGTACTTC. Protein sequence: CSVYRDTLQETQYF.

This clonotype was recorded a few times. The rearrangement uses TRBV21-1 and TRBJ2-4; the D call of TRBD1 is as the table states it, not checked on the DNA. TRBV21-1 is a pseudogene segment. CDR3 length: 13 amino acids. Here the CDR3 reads CAIAGDPKNIQYF. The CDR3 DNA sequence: TGTGCCATCGCAGGGGACCCCAAAAACATTCAGTACTTC.

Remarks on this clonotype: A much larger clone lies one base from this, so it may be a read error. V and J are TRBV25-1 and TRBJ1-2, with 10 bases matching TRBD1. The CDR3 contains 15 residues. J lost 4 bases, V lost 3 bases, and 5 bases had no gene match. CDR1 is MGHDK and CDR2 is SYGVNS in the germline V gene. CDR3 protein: CASSDWDRGPYGYTF. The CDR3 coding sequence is TGTGCCAGCAGTGACTGGGACAGGGGCCCCTATGGCTACACCTTC.

The CDR3 loop is CASSPGLGQGDGEQYF. CDR3 nucleotide sequence: TGTGCCAGCTCACCTGGCTTGGGACAGGGGGACGGCGAGCAGTACTTC. This rearrangement joins TRBV27 to TRBJ2-4; TRBD1 matches at 11 bases. The end of the DNA aligns better with TRBJ2-7, so the J call may be wrong. This CDR3 is 16 amino acids long. Germline V gene lookup returns CDR1 MNHEY and CDR2 SMNVEV (reference sequence).

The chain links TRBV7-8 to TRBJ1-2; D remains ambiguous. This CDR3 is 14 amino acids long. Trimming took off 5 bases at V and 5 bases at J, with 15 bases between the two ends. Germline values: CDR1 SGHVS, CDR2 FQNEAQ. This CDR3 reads CASSRTLAKYGYTF. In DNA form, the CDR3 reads TGTGCCAGCAGCCGGACCCTTGCAAAATATGGCTACACCTTC.

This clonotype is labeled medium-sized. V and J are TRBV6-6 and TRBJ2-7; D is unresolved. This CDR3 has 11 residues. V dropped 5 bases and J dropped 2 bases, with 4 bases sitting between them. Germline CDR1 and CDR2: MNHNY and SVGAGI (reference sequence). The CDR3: CASSDPYEQYF. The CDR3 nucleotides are TGTGCCAGCAGTGACCCCTACGAGCAGTACTTC.